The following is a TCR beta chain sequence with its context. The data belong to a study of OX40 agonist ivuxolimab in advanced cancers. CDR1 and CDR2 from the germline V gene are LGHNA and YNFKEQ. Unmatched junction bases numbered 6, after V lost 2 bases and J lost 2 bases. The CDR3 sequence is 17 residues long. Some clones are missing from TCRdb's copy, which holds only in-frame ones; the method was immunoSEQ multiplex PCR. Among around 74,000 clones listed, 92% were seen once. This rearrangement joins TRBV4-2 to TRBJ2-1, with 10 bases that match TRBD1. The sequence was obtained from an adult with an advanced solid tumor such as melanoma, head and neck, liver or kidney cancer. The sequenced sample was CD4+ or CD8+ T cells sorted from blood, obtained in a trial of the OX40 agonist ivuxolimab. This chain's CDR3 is CASSQSRGQGTYNEQFF. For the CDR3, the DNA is TGTGCCAGCAGCCAAAGTAGGGGACAGGGGACCTACAATGAGCAGTTCTTC.